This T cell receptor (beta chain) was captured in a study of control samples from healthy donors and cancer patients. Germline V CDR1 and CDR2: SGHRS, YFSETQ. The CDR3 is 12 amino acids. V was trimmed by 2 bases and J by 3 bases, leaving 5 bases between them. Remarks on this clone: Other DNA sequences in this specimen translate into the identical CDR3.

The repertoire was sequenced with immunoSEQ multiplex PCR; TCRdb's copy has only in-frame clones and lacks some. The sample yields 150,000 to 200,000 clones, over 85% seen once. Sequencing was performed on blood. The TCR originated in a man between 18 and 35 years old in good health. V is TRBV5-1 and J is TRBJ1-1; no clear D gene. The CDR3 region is CASSFGDTEAFF. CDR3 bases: TGCGCCAGCAGCTTCGGGGACACTGAAGCTTTCTTT.